These 32 T cell receptor beta chains were sequenced from one sample in a study of blood T cells in healthy people across ages. Together with a sample-barcoded 5' primer, a J-beta primer mix was included in a second PCR lasting about 7 to 11 cycles. TCRdb independently ran MiXCR on the 5' RACE reads; one entry per CDR3 protein. The table includes about 1.1 million distinct CDR3 sequences, more than 30% detected once. The sequenced sample consisted of blood. Source of these receptors: a man aged 18 to 30 in good health.

This clonotype was counted between two and nine times. This may arise from a read error, as a much more abundant clone is one base away. As DNA, the CDR3 is TGCAGTGCCAACCGCGGACAGGGGACTAGTGAGCAGTACTTC. Protein product: CSANRGQGTSEQYF. This chain uses TRBV20-1 with TRBJ2-7, with D perhaps matching TRBD1 (9 bases). From germline, CDR1 is DFQATT and CDR2 SNEGSKA (reference sequence). The CDR3 consists of 14 residues. V lost 6 bases to trimming and J lost 7 bases, with 22 bases between them.

In this sample, this clonotype turned up once. The chain joins TRBV27 to TRBJ1-2; 7 bases are shared with TRBD1. V dropped 2 bases and J dropped 6; count of bases not matched to a gene: 9. The germline V gene has CDR1 MNHEY and CDR2 SMNVEV (reference sequence). The CDR3 contains 15 residues. CDR3 in amino acids: CASSLPKRGLDGYTF. In DNA, the CDR3 is TGTGCCAGCAGTTTACCGAAGAGGGGGCTGGATGGCTACACCTTC.

As for this clonotype: A read error may produce the germline difference seen at one junction end. The chain recombines TRBV18 with TRBJ2-2; D ambiguous. This CDR3 spans 15 amino acids. Germline V gene data show CDR1 as KGHSH and CDR2 as LQKENI. The CDR3 here is CANSHAYTNTGELFF. The CDR3 DNA sequence: TGTGCCAACTCACACGCCTACACGAACACCGGGGAGCTGTTTTTT.

This chain joins TRBV12-3 or TRBV12-4 and TRBJ2-1; TRBD1 aligns across 10 bases. The junction had 11 bases not matched to a gene; V was cut back by 7 bases and J by 8 bases. CDR3 length: 15 amino acids. CDR3 residues: CASNPRDRGDHEQFF. The DNA for the CDR3 is TGTGCCAGCAACCCACGGGACAGGGGTGACCATGAGCAGTTCTTC.

This clonotype was counted a few times. The chain employs TRBV12-3 or TRBV12-4 and TRBJ1-1; the D is unclear. The CDR3 extends over 14 amino acids. Deletions cut 4 bases from V and 3 bases from J, with 12 bases between. CDR3 bases: TGTGCCAGCAGTTCGAGGGTTACGGACACTGAAGCTTTCTTT. Its translation is CASSSRVTDTEAFF.

The table lists this clonotype with a few counts. This chain links TRBV7-2 with TRBJ1-4; 9 nucleotides match TRBD1. Germline V gene lookup returns CDR1 SGHTA and CDR2 FQGNSA. The CDR3 is 16 amino acids. Trimming took 2 bases from V and 7 from J; bases not matched to a gene: 8. DNA for the CDR3: TGTGCCAGCAGCTTAATCGCCGGGACAGGGAGTGAAAAACTGTTTTTT. This codes for CASSLIAGTGSEKLFF. Full variable domain (missing parts from reference TRBV7-2 and TRBJ1-4): GAGVSQSPSNKVTEKGKDVELRCDPISGHTALYWYRQSLGQGLEFLIYFQGNSAPDKSGLPSDRFSAERTGGSVSTLTIQRTQQEDSAVYLCASSLIAGTGSEKLFFGSGTQLSVL.

The gene calls are TRBV12-3 or TRBV12-4 and TRBJ1-1; D is undetermined. Trimming stripped 1 base from V and 0 bases from J, with 6 bases between. The CDR3 has 14 amino acids. Here the CDR3 DNA reads TGTGCCAGCAGTTTAGGTCTACTGAACACTGAAGCTTTCTTT. Protein product: CASSLGLLNTEAFF.

Only a few counts were recorded for this clonotype. This sequence joins TRBV20-1 and TRBJ2-3, with D unresolved. Trimming shortened V by 3 bases and J by 6 bases, and 19 bases separated the two germline ends. The CDR3 is made up of 15 amino acids. Germline-derived CDR1 and CDR2 are DFQATT and SNEGSKA (reference sequence). The CDR3 protein is CSASPSTAGADTQYF. Written as DNA, the CDR3 is TGCAGTGCTAGCCCCTCGACGGCCGGTGCTGATACGCAGTATTTT.

This clonotype has more than one count but fewer than ten. This sequence joins TRBV7-2 and TRBJ2-7; D gene uncertain. V was pared by 0 bases and J by 0 bases, with 15 bases between. The CDR3 has 17 amino acids. Germline CDR1 reads SGHTA; CDR2 reads FQGNSA. The chain's CDR3 is CASSLAPVLLYSYEQYF. DNA of the CDR3: TGTGCCAGCAGCTTAGCGCCGGTACTTCTCTACTCCTACGAGCAGTACTTC.

The V and J genes are TRBV7-9 and TRBJ1-1; unclear D gene. The CDR3 consists of 14 residues. Germline V CDR1 and CDR2: SEHNR, FQNEAQ (reference sequence). Trimming took off 1 base at V and 0 bases at J, with 6 bases between the two ends. The CDR3 region is CASSLGSLNTEAFF. CDR3 sequence (DNA): TGTGCCAGCAGCTTAGGCTCCTTGAACACTGAAGCTTTCTTT. The full variable domain, in which reference TRBV7-9 and TRBJ1-1 provide the parts outside the CDR3, is DTGVSQNPRHKITKRGQNVTFRCDPISEHNRLYWYRQTLGQGPEFLTYFQNEAQLEKSRLLSDRFSAERPKGSFSTLEIQRTEQGDSAMYLCASSLGSLNTEAFFGQGTRLTVV.

The table lists this clonotype with many counts. This chain joins TRBV4-2 and TRBJ2-3; D is unresolved. The CDR3 spans 14 residues. V gave up 2 bases and J gave up 6 bases, with 12 bases separating them. The germline V gene encodes CDR1 LGHNA and CDR2 YNFKEQ. The chain's CDR3 is CASSQPQLGDTQYF. The CDR3 DNA is TGTGCCAGCAGCCAACCACAATTGGGGGATACGCAGTATTTT.

A word on this clonotype: Since a much larger clone is just one base distant, this may be a read error. The chain links TRBV27 to TRBJ2-5, with 7 bases identical to TRBD2. The CDR3 loop spans 14 amino acids. CDR1 and CDR2 (germline): MNHEY, SMNVEV (reference sequence). V was pared by 8 bases and J by 11 bases, with 17 bases of the junction left unmatched. In DNA, the CDR3 is TGTGCCAGCTATCCTAGCGGCAAAAACAATGAGCAGTACTTC. Protein: CASYPSGKNNEQYF.

The J gene is TRBJ1-2, the V gene TRBV20-1, with D perhaps matching TRBD1 (5 bases). The ends were cut back, 6 bases at V and 3 bases at J, with 14 bases in the middle. CDR3 length equals 13 residues. Germline CDR1 is DFQATT and CDR2 is SNEGSKA (reference sequence). CDR3 coding DNA: TGCAGTGCCGGTGGGACGCGGGACTATGGCTACACCTTC. This sequence encodes CSAGGTRDYGYTF.

This clonotype was counted between two and nine times. The chain carries TRBV21-1 and TRBJ2-1; the listed D gene, TRBD1, was not tested against the DNA. TRBV21-1 is assigned pseudogene status. This CDR3 is built from 15 residues. The chain's CDR3 is CASSTGTGTYNEQFF. DNA of the CDR3: TGTGCCAGCAGCACCGGGACAGGAACCTACAATGAGCAGTTCTTC.

This clonotype showed up just a few times. V and J are TRBV9 and TRBJ2-3, with D hard to call. This CDR3 contains 15 residues. Germline-derived CDR1 and CDR2 are SGDLS and YYNGEE. Trimming shortened V by 4 bases and J by 0 bases, and 12 bases separated the two germline ends. CDR3 bases: TGTGCCAGCAGCCCCTCCGCGACTAGCACAGATACGCAGTATTTT. Translating gives CASSPSATSTDTQYF.

The V call is TRBV2, the J call TRBJ2-7; weak D call: TRBD2 (6 bases). The last part of the DNA fits TRBJ2-5 better; the J call may be wrong. CDR1 and CDR2 (germline): SNHLY, FYNNEI. This CDR3 spans 13 amino acids. Written as DNA, the CDR3 is TGTGCCAGCAGTGTCGCGCTGGGGGGGACCCAGTACTTC. Amino acid sequence: CASSVALGGTQYF.

The sample holds one count of this clonotype. The junction does not match germline at one end; this may be a read error. V gene TRBV11-3 combines with J gene TRBJ2-3; TRBD1 aligns across 7 bases. The CDR3 loop spans 17 amino acids. Per the germline V gene, CDR1 is SGHNT and CDR2 is YENEEA. The CDR3 sequence is CASNLGDRGSPTDTQYF. For the CDR3, the DNA is TGTGCCAGCAACTTAGGGGACAGAGGGTCCCCCACAGATACGCAGTATTTT. Full variable domain (missing parts from reference TRBV11-3 and TRBJ2-3): EAGVVQSPRYKIIEKKQPVAFWCNPISGHNTLYWYLQNLGQGPELLIRYENEEAVDDSQLPKDRFSAERLKGVDSTLKIQPAELGDSAVYLCASNLGDRGSPTDTQYFGPGTRLTVL.

In the case of this clonotype: Since a much larger clone is just one base distant, this may be a read error. This chain joins TRBV10-3 and TRBJ2-5; TRBD1 might be the D (6 bases). V shed 9 bases and J shed 11 bases, with 31 bases lying between them. The CDR3 extends over 16 amino acids. Germline V lookup: CDR1 ENHRY, CDR2 SYGVKD. This CDR3 is CAMGDGFRTAYNEQYF. The CDR3 region has the DNA TGTGCCATGGGGGATGGCTTCAGGACAGCTTACAATGAGCAGTACTTC.

This clonotype was observed a few times. This chain links TRBV29-1 with TRBJ2-1, with a weak D call TRBD2 (5 bases). The CDR3 runs 13 residues. Trimming took 1 base from V and 8 from J, leaving 12 bases between them. Germline V CDR1 and CDR2: SQVTM, ANQGSEA. CDR3 in amino acids: CSVEVRGGDEQFF. The CDR3 DNA is TGCAGCGTTGAAGTCCGGGGTGGGGATGAGCAGTTCTTC.

The V and J genes are TRBV4-3 and TRBJ1-1, with D possibly being TRBD1 (5 bases). The CDR3 totals 18 residues. V shed 1 base and J shed 1 base, with 19 bases lying between them. Germline V gene data show CDR1 as LGHNA and CDR2 as YSLEER. The CDR3 nucleotides read TGCGCCAGCAGCCAAGCATTTTACCGGGGACCGAGGAACACTGAAGCTTTCTTT. Its translation: CASSQAFYRGPRNTEAFF.

This clonotype was recorded a few times. Here the CDR3 reads CSAREVYTDEKLFF. CDR3 DNA: TGCAGTGCTAGAGAGGTCTATACGGATGAAAAACTGTTTTTT. The chain joins TRBV20-1 to TRBJ1-4; D uncertain. CDR1 is DFQATT, CDR2 SNEGSKA, per germline (reference sequence). The CDR3 is 14 residues long. V was pared by 0 bases and J by 6 bases, with 11 bases between.

This rearrangement joins TRBV7-2 to TRBJ2-2; 12 positions agree with TRBD2. Germline values: CDR1 SGHTA, CDR2 FQGNSA. The CDR3 length is 15 residues. Trimming cost V 6 bases and J 3 bases; bases outside gene matches: 2. The CDR3 sequence: CASRLAGGYTGELFF. The CDR3 DNA is TGTGCCAGCAGACTAGCGGGGGGATACACCGGGGAGCTGTTTTTT. Complete variable domain (other parts from reference TRBV7-2 and TRBJ2-2): GAGVSQSPSNKVTEKGKDVELRCDPISGHTALYWYRQSLGQGLEFLIYFQGNSAPDKSGLPSDRFSAERTGGSVSTLTIQRTQQEDSAVYLCASRLAGGYTGELFFGEGSRLTVL.

The rearrangement uses TRBV2 and TRBJ1-2; 8 nucleotides align to TRBD1. This CDR3 contains 13 residues. With V trimmed by 6 bases and J by 10 bases, 10 bases remained unmatched. CDR1 and CDR2 from the germline V gene are SNHLY and FYNNEI. The CDR3 reads CASRTGVTDDYTF. The CDR3 DNA reads as TGTGCCAGCAGGACAGGGGTGACGGATGACTACACCTTC.

The CDR3 sequence: CASFTPTPENEQYF. CDR3 in DNA: TGTGCCAGCTTTACTCCCACTCCGGAGAATGAGCAGTACTTC. The rearrangement links TRBV6-5 to TRBJ2-7, with unresolved D. Trimming stripped 8 bases from V and 7 bases from J, with 21 bases between. The CDR3 has 14 residues. Germline V gives CDR1 MNHEY, CDR2 SVGAGI.

This chain connects TRBV20-1 to TRBJ1-2; D not resolved. V was trimmed by 3 bases and J by 2 bases, leaving 13 bases between them. Germline CDR1 DFQATT, CDR2 SNEGSKA (reference sequence). The CDR3 is 14 amino acids. Written as DNA, the CDR3 is TGCAGTGCTAGCCTCGGGCAGAGCAACTATGGCTACACCTTC. Its protein product is CSASLGQSNYGYTF.

The CDR3 nucleotides are TGTGCCAGCAGCTTAAGCCTAGCGGGAAACACAGATACGCAGTATTTT. This codes for CASSLSLAGNTDTQYF. The J gene is TRBJ2-3, the V gene TRBV7-3, with 9 bases lining up with TRBD2. Germline V CDR1 and CDR2: SGHTA, FQGTGA. This CDR3 spans 16 amino acids. V lost 1 base, J lost 2 bases, and 4 bases stayed unmatched.

V and J are TRBV7-3 and TRBJ2-3; the match to TRBD2 covers 9 bases. This CDR3 region has 16 residues. Germline CDR1 is SGHTA and CDR2 is FQGTGA. J gave up 6 bases and V 2 bases, and 9 bases lay outside the gene matches. For the CDR3, the DNA is TGTGCCAGCAGCTTAGTACGCGGGGGGGACGTGGATACGCAGTATTTT. Amino acids: CASSLVRGGDVDTQYF.

This clonotype was counted between two and nine times. The chain employs TRBV18 and TRBJ2-7; no reliable D call. V was shortened by 2 bases and J by 5 bases, with 13 bases between the two germline ends. This CDR3 has 14 residues. Germline CDR1 and CDR2: KGHSH and LQKENI. The CDR3 region has the DNA TGTGCCAGCTCACCAATAAACGGATGGAACGAGCAGTACTTC. It encodes CASSPINGWNEQYF.

The table lists this clonotype with a few counts. The chain combines TRBV5-1 with TRBJ2-5; D is ambiguous. Germline V gene data show CDR1 as SGHRS and CDR2 as YFSETQ. CDR3 length: 15 residues. Trimming cost V 1 base and J 1 base, with 11 bases left between them. This CDR3 is CASSLFPGTQETQYF. CDR3 DNA: TGCGCCAGCAGCTTGTTCCCAGGTACCCAAGAGACCCAGTACTTC.

This clonotype was picked up a small number of times. This chain joins TRBV20-1 and TRBJ1-4; 7 bases align to TRBD1. Trimming at V came to 0 bases and at J to 0 bases, leaving 4 bases not matched to a gene. The CDR3 consists of 16 residues. Germline values: CDR1 DFQATT, CDR2 SNEGSKA (reference sequence). CDR3: CSARDRDRATNEKLFF. The CDR3, as DNA: TGCAGTGCTAGAGACCGGGACAGAGCAACTAATGAAAAACTGTTTTTT.

This clonotype was seen more than once but under ten times. The chain links TRBV20-1 to TRBJ2-1; 10 positions match TRBD2. Germline V lookup: CDR1 DFQATT, CDR2 SNEGSKA (reference sequence). This CDR3 has 15 amino acids. V gave up 4 bases and J gave up 0 bases; unmatched junction bases: 3. The CDR3 reads CSATTSGASYNEQFF. The CDR3 nucleotides read TGCAGTGCTACCACTAGCGGGGCCTCCTACAATGAGCAGTTCTTC.

J is TRBJ2-1 and V is TRBV4-2; 9 bases match TRBD1. Germline V gene sequence: CDR1 LGHNA, CDR2 YNFKEQ. The CDR3 covers 14 residues. Germline trimming cut 3 bases from V and 10 bases from J; bases unmatched to any gene: 7. The CDR3 is CASSQGQGDYEQFF. As DNA, the CDR3 is TGTGCCAGCAGCCAGGGACAGGGCGACTACGAGCAGTTCTTC.